Listed below are T cell receptor beta chains from one sample, sequenced in a study of OX40 agonist ivuxolimab in advanced cancers. Repertoires were generated with immunoSEQ multiplex PCR, while TCRdb's copy carries only in-frame clones and drops some. The table has roughly 97,000 clones, roughly 90% seen once. The starting material was CD4+ or CD8+ T cells sorted from blood, obtained in a trial of the OX40 agonist ivuxolimab. The receptors shown here come from an adult with an advanced solid tumor such as melanoma, head and neck, liver or kidney cancer. CDR3s include the opening cysteine and the closing phenylalanine or tryptophan. A D gene is named only where the DNA matches it firmly.

. TRBJ2-1 TRBV10-1 CASSGLRVNEQFF
. TRBJ1-5 TRBV19 CASRMGAETNQPQHF
. TRBJ2-1 TRBV30 CAWSPDSRANEQFF
TRBD1 TRBJ1-1 TRBV5-5 CASSGDRGQRMNTEAFF
. TRBJ1-4 TRBV30 CAWRESPATNEKLFF
. TRBJ2-7 TRBV6-1 CASSEARPSFSPSHEQYF
. TRBJ1-5 TRBV18 CASSRTGTFNQPQHF
TRBD1 TRBJ2-2 TRBV5-1 CASSWGQGISGELFF
. TRBJ2-1 TRBV6-1 CASSESENSYNEQFF
. TRBJ2-5 TRBV6-1 CASSEGAMGETQYF
. TRBJ2-2 TRBV2 CASSQSRVLFF
TRBD2 TRBJ2-3 TRBV4-3 CASSLYRLAGSTDTQYF
. TRBJ2-3 TRBV7-9 CASSYRRGGTDTQYF
TRBD1 TRBJ1-2 TRBV14 CASSQVGQGPNYGYTF
. TRBJ1-3 TRBV2 CASSDTTSDTGNTIYF
. TRBJ2-1 TRBV19 CAVQGVSSYNEQFF
. TRBJ2-7 TRBV5-6 CASSLFGATYEQYF
TRBD2 TRBJ2-2 TRBV5-4 CASSTGTSGKGTGELFF
. TRBJ1-1 TRBV6-1 CASSPGQLNTEAFF
TRBD1 TRBJ2-3 TRBV6-5 CASRLDRGSADTQYF
TRBD1 TRBJ1-2 TRBV6-1 CASTGQYYGYTF
TRBD1 TRBJ1-1 TRBV18 CASSPPTTGGAFF
. TRBJ2-1 TRBV14 CASSQNWGGNEQFF
. TRBJ2-7 TRBV11-2 CASRSWGSNDEQYF
. TRBJ1-2 TRBV19 CASSIGQHYGYTF
. TRBJ2-7 TRBV27 CASSFTGTQLGF
TRBD2 TRBJ2-5 TRBV27 CASSLRTSSQETQYF
. TRBJ1-1 TRBV6-1 CASSEFGGRNTEAFF
. TRBJ1-1 TRBV27 CASSLRGGTEAFF
. TRBJ1-1 TRBV15 CATSSPGGGQENTEAFF
TRBD1 TRBJ1-4 TRBV5-1 CASSPKDRVTATNEKLFF
. TRBJ1-2 TRBV4-1 CASSQERWGTSYGYTF
. TRBJ2-2 TRBV7-2 CASSLGFGGELFF
. TRBJ1-1 TRBV18 CAGAPGTNTEAFF
TRBD1 TRBJ1-1 TRBV10-2 CASSDRQGMNTEAFF
. TRBJ1-5 TRBV5-5 CASSPGGGGNQPQHF
. TRBJ1-2 TRBV7-6 CASSLGTESYGYTF